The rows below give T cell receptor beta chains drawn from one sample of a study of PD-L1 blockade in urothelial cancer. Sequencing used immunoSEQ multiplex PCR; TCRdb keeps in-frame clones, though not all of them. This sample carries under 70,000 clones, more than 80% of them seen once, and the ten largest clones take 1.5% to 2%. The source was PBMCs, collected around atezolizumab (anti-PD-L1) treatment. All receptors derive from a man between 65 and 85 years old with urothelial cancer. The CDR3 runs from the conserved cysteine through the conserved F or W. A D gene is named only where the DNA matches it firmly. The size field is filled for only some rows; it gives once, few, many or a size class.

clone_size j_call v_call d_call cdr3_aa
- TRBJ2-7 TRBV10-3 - CAISESRVLSLSYEQYF
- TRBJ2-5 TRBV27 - CASSFSRGLETQYF
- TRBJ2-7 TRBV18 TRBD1 CASSHDRGSYEQYF
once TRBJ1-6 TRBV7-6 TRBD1 CASSREGTGYNSPLHF
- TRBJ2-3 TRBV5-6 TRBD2 CASSPLVGGSTDTQYF
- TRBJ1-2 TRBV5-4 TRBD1 CASSSGTANYGYTF
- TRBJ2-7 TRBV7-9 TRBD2 CASSLAGTTSYEQYF
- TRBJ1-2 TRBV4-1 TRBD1 CASSPRQGGGYGYTF
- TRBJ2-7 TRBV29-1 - CSVQGSYEQYF
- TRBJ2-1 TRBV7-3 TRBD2 CASSLSETSRRLF
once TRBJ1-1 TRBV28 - CASSFSYNTEAFF
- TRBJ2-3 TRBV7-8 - CASSLVGSGTDTQYF
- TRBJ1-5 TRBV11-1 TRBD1 CASSRDRNQPQHF
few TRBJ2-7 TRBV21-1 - CASSKVDSGTEEQYF
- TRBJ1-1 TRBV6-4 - CASRRTISGTEAFF
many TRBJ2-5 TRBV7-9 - CASGPLTQETQYF
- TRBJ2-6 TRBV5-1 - CASSLGATGANVLTF
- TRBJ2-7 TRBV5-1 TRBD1 CASSLGPGQGYEQYF
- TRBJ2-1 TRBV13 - CASSPQRRASSYNEQFF
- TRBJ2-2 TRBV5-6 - CASSLGLWTGELFF
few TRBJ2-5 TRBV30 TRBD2 CAWSVQRLAGHF
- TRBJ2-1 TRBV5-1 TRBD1 CASSPRTGGYNEQFF
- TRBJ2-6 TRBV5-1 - CASQIGAGSGANVLTF
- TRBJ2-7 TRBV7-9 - CASSPSSVGPYEQYF
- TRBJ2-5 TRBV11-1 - CASSLTGIETQYF
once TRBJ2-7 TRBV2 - CASSEGPRNEQYF
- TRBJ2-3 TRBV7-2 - CASSLGGDLVTNTQYF
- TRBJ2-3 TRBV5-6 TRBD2 CASSLAGLAVVHDTQYF
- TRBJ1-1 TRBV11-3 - CASSSPRVPEAFF
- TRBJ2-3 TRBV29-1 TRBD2 CSVEDSGFTDTQYF
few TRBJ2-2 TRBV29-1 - CSVDSANTGELFF
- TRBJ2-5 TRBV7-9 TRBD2 CASSLLAGGQETQYF
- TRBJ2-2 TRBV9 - CASSRTNTGELFF
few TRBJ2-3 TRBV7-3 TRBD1 CASSLGTGERDTQYF
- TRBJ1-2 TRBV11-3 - CASSSTGNYGYTF
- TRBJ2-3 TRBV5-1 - CASSEGGTDTQYF
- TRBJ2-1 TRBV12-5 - CASGLVIARRGSYNEQFF
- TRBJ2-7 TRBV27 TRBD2 CASSSGTRYEQYF
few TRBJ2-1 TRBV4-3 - CASSQDSGDYNEQFF
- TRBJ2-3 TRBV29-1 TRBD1 CSVGTGLTDTQYF
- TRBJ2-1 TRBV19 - CASSIAAGTYNEQFF
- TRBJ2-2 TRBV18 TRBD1 CASSPQGVDTGELFF
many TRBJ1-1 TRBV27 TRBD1 CASSSRTGKTEAFF
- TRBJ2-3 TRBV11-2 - CASSSRVGADTQYF
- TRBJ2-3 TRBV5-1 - CASSENTDTQYF
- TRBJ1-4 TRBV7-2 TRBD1 CASRRAGGEEKLFF
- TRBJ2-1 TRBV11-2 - CASSLTSGTYNEQFF
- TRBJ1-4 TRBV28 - CASSLVPRTATNEKLFF
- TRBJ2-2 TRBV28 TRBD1 CASSLSRQGTGELFF
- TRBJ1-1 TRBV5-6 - CASSLAKGGYDTEAFF
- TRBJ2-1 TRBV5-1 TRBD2 CASSLTSAAYNEQFF